This T cell receptor (beta chain) was recorded in a study of regulatory T cells in long-lasting Graves disease. The authors built TCR beta libraries using iRepertoire HTBI primers and Arm-PCR of CDR3 regions. One entry per CDR3 protein, called by TCRdb with MiXCR from the multiplex PCR reads. The table shows 400,000 to 650,000 distinct CDR3 sequences, with 15% to 20% occurring only once. The sample holds many counts of this clonotype. As to time point: newly diagnosed GD, antithyroid drugs for less than 3 months. From PBMCs, RNA was extracted and then used to make the TCR library. The data were also submitted as part of a second study, on T cells in Graves' hyperthyroidism and ophthalmopathy.

The material was peripheral blood mononuclear cells (PBMCs), obtained at new diagnosis, from a patient treated with antithyroid drugs. The clonotype originates from a middle-aged woman with Graves disease.

The CDR3 DNA reads TGTGCCAGCAGTTTATCAGGGAATACGCAGTATTTT. Translation gives CASSLSGNTQYF. V and J are TRBV27 and TRBJ2-3; D gene uncertain. CDR1 and CDR2 from the germline V gene are MNHEY and SMNVEV (reference sequence). V was pared by 0 bases and J by 7 bases, with 5 bases between. This CDR3 region has 12 residues.